The TCR beta chain described here comes from a study of cytomegalovirus exposure and HLA in healthy donors. With V trimmed by 5 bases and J by 1 base, 7 bases remained unmatched. CDR1 is LGHNA and CDR2 is YSLEER in the germline V gene. This CDR3 is built from 16 residues. Overall study results and limits: Later analysis identified a missense DCLRE1C variant that was linked to TCR beta V- and J-gene trimming.

Notes on this clone: The antigen remains unidentified.

With 60 Vbeta and 13 Jbeta primers, the PCR was carried out. Produced via immunoSEQ multiplex PCR; TCRdb's table is partial and in-frame only. The sample includes under 150,000 clones, about four fifths of them seen just once. This clonotype was sampled from a man younger than 35 in good health and CMV-seronegative. Sequenced: PBMCs. This chain uses TRBV4-3 with TRBJ2-7; 11 positions agree with TRBD2. The CDR3 is CASSKTGTSGSYEQYF. The CDR3 region has the DNA TGCGCCAGCAGCAAAACCGGGACTAGCGGTTCCTACGAGCAGTACTTC.